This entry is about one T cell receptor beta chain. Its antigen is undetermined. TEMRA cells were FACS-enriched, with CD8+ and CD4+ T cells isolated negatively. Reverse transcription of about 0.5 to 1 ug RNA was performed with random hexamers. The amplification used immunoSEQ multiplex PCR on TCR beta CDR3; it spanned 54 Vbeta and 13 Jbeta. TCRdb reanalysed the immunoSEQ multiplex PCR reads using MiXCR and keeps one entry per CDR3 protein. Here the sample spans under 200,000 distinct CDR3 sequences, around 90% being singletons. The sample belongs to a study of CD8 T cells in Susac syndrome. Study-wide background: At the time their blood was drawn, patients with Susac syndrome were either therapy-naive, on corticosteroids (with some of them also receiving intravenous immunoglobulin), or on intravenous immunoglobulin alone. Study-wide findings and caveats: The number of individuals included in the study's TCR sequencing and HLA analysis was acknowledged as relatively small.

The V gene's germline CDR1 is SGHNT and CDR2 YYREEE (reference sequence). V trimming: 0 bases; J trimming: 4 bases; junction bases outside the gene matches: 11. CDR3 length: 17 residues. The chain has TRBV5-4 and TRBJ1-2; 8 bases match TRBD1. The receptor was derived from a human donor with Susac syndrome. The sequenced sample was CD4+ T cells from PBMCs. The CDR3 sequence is CASSLAQGARSAYGYTF. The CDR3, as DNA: TGTGCCAGCAGCTTGGCCCAGGGGGCGCGAAGTGCCTATGGCTACACCTTC.